The entry below gives a single TCR beta chain sequence along with its context. Antigen: not known. CDR1 and CDR2 from the germline V gene are SGHRS and YFSETQ. Trimming cost V 0 bases and J 2 bases, with 12 bases left between them. This CDR3 comprises 15 residues. Time point defined: cycle 4 day 1 (C4D1), after less than 7 weeks of nivolumab. Each patient's relapse followed autologous stem cell transplantation, and brentuximab vedotin exposure varied. The sample is drawn from a study of PD-1 blockade in classical Hodgkin lymphoma. Clones were read by immunoSEQ multiplex PCR, and TCRdb kept only the in-frame ones, dropping some. This sample yields over 25,000 clones, of which 72% are seen a single time; roughly 3.6% belongs to the top ten. Whole-study results and caveats: By C4D1, CD4+ diversity increased significantly, especially in complete responders.

The gene calls are TRBV5-1 and TRBJ2-7; D is unclear. The sequenced sample was peripheral blood mononuclear cells (PBMCs), obtained before the fourth cycle of nivolumab. This clonotype was obtained from a human donor with classical Hodgkin lymphoma. Written as DNA, the CDR3 is TGCGCCAGCAGCTTGGCCTCGACGGCTACCTACGAGCAGTACTTC. Its protein product is CASSLASTATYEQYF.